One TCR beta chain is described in this entry. PCR amplification relied on 60 Vbeta primers (plus 13 Jbeta primers). Sequencing was performed with immunoSEQ multiplex PCR; in TCRdb, only in-frame clones are kept and a portion is missing. The sample includes 130,000 to 150,000 clones, about 80% seen only once; the top ten take around 4.3%. These data are taken from a study of cytomegalovirus exposure and HLA in healthy donors. CDR1 is SEHNR and CDR2 is FQNEAQ in the germline V gene (reference sequence). V was clipped by 4 bases and J by 7 bases; unmatched bases: 5. This CDR3 is built from 14 residues. This clonotype originated in a man in his forties or fifties in good health and CMV-seronegative. Sequencing used PBMCs. The chain links TRBV7-9 to TRBJ2-5; 11 bases are shared with TRBD2. CDR3 in DNA: TGTGCCAGCAGCTCGACTAGCGGGGATGTGACCCAGTACTTC. Translating gives CASSSTSGDVTQYF.